These T cell receptor beta chains were read from a single sample in a study of blood T cell repertoires in COVID-19. Some clones are missing from TCRdb's copy, which holds only in-frame ones; the method was immunoSEQ multiplex PCR. The sample records under 90,000 clones, 80% being singletons. Input material: peripheral blood. These TCRs come from a human donor in a cohort sampled during active COVID-19. Both conserved end residues are part of each CDR3. The order of the fields is V gene, J gene, CDR3 protein.

TRBV19	TRBJ1-4	CASSTGNLNEKLFF
TRBV3-1/TRBV3-2	TRBJ1-6	CASSQGRGPSPLHF
TRBV5-1	TRBJ2-5	CASSLARVDRGDGETQYF
TRBV5-5	TRBJ1-4	CASSPLDSPSEFF
TRBV3-1/TRBV3-2	TRBJ1-1	CARSRTGGWAEAFF
TRBV4-2	TRBJ1-4	CASSPGTSTTNEKLFF
TRBV28	TRBJ1-1	CASSGVNTEAFF
TRBV6-2/TRBV6-3	TRBJ2-5	CASSYPGANQETQYF
TRBV30	TRBJ2-5	CAWSVARAGGETQYF
TRBV9	TRBJ2-7	CASSVNSGGYEQYF
TRBV27	TRBJ1-4	CASTTTGFGEKLFF
TRBV6-5	TRBJ2-7	CASTRGQSSYEQYF
TRBV4-1	TRBJ2-6	CASSQIAGGASSGANVLTF
TRBV2	TRBJ1-1	CASNVRLNTEAFF
TRBV7-2	TRBJ1-5	CASSRTNRGQPQHF
TRBV3-1/TRBV3-2	TRBJ2-5	CASSARGLAGGQYQETQYF
TRBV2	TRBJ2-1	CASRSRTGVNNEQFF
TRBV19	TRBJ2-5	CASGQVVGPQETQYF
TRBV5-6	TRBJ1-2	CASSLERGYGYTF
TRBV5-6	TRBJ1-5	CASSLGTGGNQPQHF
TRBV5-4	TRBJ2-1	CASSPGGADEQFF
TRBV27	TRBJ2-1	CASSLIGSVVNEQFF
TRBV23-1	TRBJ2-2	CASSHLGTGTGELFF
TRBV11-2	TRBJ2-2	CASSRVGGTNTGELFF